A selection of T cell receptor beta chains follows, all from one sample in a study of T cells in Graves' hyperthyroidism and ophthalmopathy. TCRdb used MiXCR to reprocess the multiplex PCR reads, holding one entry per CDR3 protein. The sample includes 500,000 to 650,000 distinct CDR3 sequences, 46% of them seen just once. Input material: peripheral blood or thyroid tissue (not recorded which). Receptor source: an adult woman with Graves' disease, either hyperthyroidism or ophthalmopathy (not recorded which). The CDR3 runs from the conserved cysteine through the conserved F or W. D genes are given only for firm matches. Clone size, where shown, is once, few, many, or a class for clones that have expanded.

j_call v_call d_call clone_size cdr3_nt cdr3_aa
TRBJ1-1 TRBV29-1 . . TGCAGCGTCAAAGGGGGGACTGTCATGAACGCTGAAGCCTTCTTT CSVKGGTVMNAEAFF
TRBJ2-4 TRBV7-9 TRBD2 once TGTGCCAGCAGCTTGGTAAGGACTAGCGGGAGTGGGTACAACATTCAGTACTTC CASSLVRTSGSGYNIQYF
TRBJ1-5 TRBV7-9 . . TGTGCCAGCAGCTTGAACCGGGTAGGGTTGAGCAATCAGCCCCAGCATTTT CASSLNRVGLSNQPQHF
TRBJ1-4 TRBV4-3 TRBD1 . TGCGCCAGCAGCCAAGATCGGACAGGTTGGGACCGGCTGTTTTTT CASSQDRTGWDRLFF
TRBJ2-7 TRBV10-3 TRBD1 . TGTGCCAATAGACAGGGGGATGCGTGGGAGCAGTACTTC CANRQGDAWEQYF
TRBJ2-7 TRBV9 TRBD2 few TGTGCCAGCAGCGAAAGGACTAGTGACGAGCAGTACTTC CASSERTSDEQYF
TRBJ1-6 TRBV15 . many TGTGCCACCAGCGTCGATCAGGGGTATAATTCACCCCTCCACTTT CATSVDQGYNSPLHF
TRBJ1-2 TRBV2 . few TGTGCCAGCAGTGAAGTCACAGGAGGAGGCTACACCTTC CASSEVTGGGYTF
TRBJ1-5 TRBV6-6 . many TGTGCCAGCAGTTACCCCCCACGAGCGTTCTACAATCAGCCCCAGCATTTT CASSYPPRAFYNQPQHF
TRBJ2-5 TRBV6-5 . many TGTGCCAGCAGTGACCTTCCAGCACAAGAGACCCAGTACTTC CASSDLPAQETQYF
TRBJ2-5 TRBV5-1 . few TGCGCCAGCAGCCCCGATGTGACCCAGTACTTC CASSPDVTQYF
TRBJ1-5 TRBV6-2/TRBV6-3 TRBD1 many TGTGCCAGCAGACCTGGACAGGGTGGCCAGCCCCAGCATTTT CASRPGQGGQPQHF
TRBJ1-1 TRBV9 . many TGTGCCAGCAGCGTAGGTAGATACACTGAAGCTTTCTTT CASSVGRYTEAFF
TRBJ2-7 TRBV5-1 . few TGTGCCAGCAGTGAAAACGTACGGTTATCCTACGAGCAGTACTTC CASSENVRLSYEQYF
TRBJ2-5 TRBV5-1 TRBD2 . TGCGCCAGCAGCTTCCTAGCGGGGAGTTTAGAGACCCAGTACTTC CASSFLAGSLETQYF